Presented here are 18 T cell receptor beta chains from one specimen sequenced in a study of T cells after yellow fever vaccination. Via MiXCR, TCRdb re-called the 5' RACE reads, giving one row per CDR3 protein. The sample has roughly 500,000 distinct CDR3 sequences, roughly 21% seen once. The sequenced sample was PBMCs, obtained 15 days after the yellow fever booster vaccination. Every receptor here comes from a man aged 25 to 40 who received the YFV17D yellow fever vaccine.

The sample holds a few counts of this clonotype. The chain employs TRBV7-2 and TRBJ2-3; D unclear. Germline V CDR1 and CDR2: SGHTA, FQGNSA. CDR3 length equals 12 residues. With 7 bases removed from V and 3 bases from J, the gap between germline ends came to 8 bases. In DNA form, the CDR3 reads TGTGCCAGCACCCACAGAACAGATACGCAGTATTTT. Translated, it gives CASTHRTDTQYF.

This clonotype was recorded at least ten times. The gene calls are TRBV4-3 and TRBJ2-3; the match to TRBD2 covers 15 bases. CDR1 and CDR2 from the germline V gene are LGHNA and YSLEER. The CDR3 runs 18 residues. The V segment lost 4 bases and the J segment 3 bases; nucleotides outside the gene matches: 8. This CDR3 is CASSLRTSGRGSTDTQYF. As DNA, the CDR3 is TGCGCCAGCAGCCTCCGGACTAGCGGGAGGGGATCGACAGATACGCAGTATTTT.

The rearrangement uses TRBV11-2 and TRBJ2-5, with 9 bases fitting TRBD1. Germline V gives CDR1 SGHAT, CDR2 FQNNGV. J gave up 0 bases and V 2 bases, and 1 base lay outside the gene matches. The CDR3 consists of 15 residues. The CDR3 spells CASSLWDRDQETQYF. Here the CDR3 DNA reads TGTGCCAGCAGCTTATGGGACAGGGACCAAGAGACCCAGTACTTC.

There are a few counts of this clonotype. The chain's CDR3 is CASSLGAGGWMNTEAFF. The DNA of the CDR3 is TGTGCCAGCAGCTTAGGGGCAGGGGGCTGGATGAACACTGAAGCTTTCTTT. The V call is TRBV7-2, the J call TRBJ1-1, with 8 bases identical to TRBD1. V lost 1 base to trimming and J lost 0 bases; unmatched junction nucleotides: 7. CDR1 is SGHTA and CDR2 is FQGNSA in the germline V gene. The CDR3 sequence is 17 residues long.

This clonotype was recorded a few times. V gene TRBV7-2 combines with J gene TRBJ2-7, with D unresolved. V lost 3 bases, J lost 3 bases, and 12 bases lay in between. The CDR3 covers 14 residues. The germline V gene has CDR1 SGHTA and CDR2 FQGNSA. The CDR3 is CASSLGWAVYEQYF. In DNA form, the CDR3 reads TGTGCCAGCAGCTTGGGTTGGGCTGTCTACGAGCAGTACTTC.

This clonotype showed up just a few times. This sequence joins TRBV12-3 or TRBV12-4 and TRBJ2-2; D is perhaps TRBD1 (6 bases). This CDR3 comprises 14 residues. V was pared by 2 bases and J by 8 bases, with 12 bases between. CDR3 amino acids: CASSLSDRSGELFF. CDR3 bases: TGTGCCAGCAGTTTAAGCGACAGGTCGGGGGAGCTGTTTTTT.

The rearrangement links TRBV5-4 to TRBJ2-2; D may match TRBD1 or TRBD2 (5 bases each). The germline CDR1 and CDR2 sequences are SGHNT and YYREEE (reference sequence). The CDR3 loop spans 16 amino acids. V shed 0 bases and J shed 1 base, with 10 bases lying between them. The chain's CDR3 is CASSLAGPGNTGELFF. The CDR3 DNA is TGTGCCAGCAGCTTGGCGGGGCCTGGGAACACCGGGGAGCTGTTTTTT.

In its sample, this clonotype was seen a few times. This chain links TRBV3-1 with TRBJ2-1, with 12 bases identical to TRBD2. CDR3 size: 19 residues. Germline V gene lookup returns CDR1 LGHDT and CDR2 YNNKEL (reference sequence). The trim removed 1 base at V and 0 bases at J, leaving 7 bases unmatched. The DNA of the CDR3 is TGTGCCAGCAGCCAAGGACTAGCGGGAGCTGGGTCCTCCTACAATGAGCAGTTCTTC. Residues: CASSQGLAGAGSSYNEQFF.

The sample holds a few counts of this clonotype. The V gene is TRBV7-9, the J gene TRBJ2-5; D remains unclear. From germline, CDR1 is SEHNR and CDR2 FQNEAQ (reference sequence). This CDR3 has 14 residues. V was shortened by 5 bases and J by 0 bases, with 10 bases between the two germline ends. This CDR3 is CASSPRRDQETQYF. DNA for the CDR3: TGTGCCAGCAGCCCCAGAAGGGACCAAGAGACCCAGTACTTC. Full variable domain (outside the CDR3, taken from reference TRBV7-9 and TRBJ2-5): DTGVSQNPRHKITKRGQNVTFRCDPISEHNRLYWYRQTLGQGPEFLTYFQNEAQLEKSRLLSDRFSAERPKGSFSTLEIQRTEQGDSAMYLCASSPRRDQETQYFGPGTRLLVL.

This clonotype was seen a handful of times. The rearrangement links TRBV20-1 to TRBJ2-6; D unclear. Trimming removed 0 bases from V and 0 bases from J, with 6 bases in between. The CDR3 runs 15 residues. Germline CDR1 reads DFQATT; CDR2 reads SNEGSKA (reference sequence). The CDR3, as DNA: TGCAGTGCTAGAGATCAAAACTCTGGGGCCAACGTCCTGACTTTC. This gives the protein CSARDQNSGANVLTF.

This clonotype was found many times. The V call is TRBV24-1, the J call TRBJ2-2; TRBD1 might be the D (5 bases). V was pared by 5 bases and J by 6 bases, with 9 bases between. This CDR3 has 13 residues. CDR1 and CDR2 from the germline V gene are KGHDR and SFDVKD. CDR3 region: CATSALTAGELFF. The CDR3 region has the DNA TGTGCCACCAGTGCCCTGACAGCCGGGGAGCTGTTTTTT.

This chain links TRBV4-2 with TRBJ2-1; D assignment may be TRBD1 or TRBD2 (5 bases each). Trimming left V 1 base short and J 7 bases short, with 17 bases between. The CDR3 has 16 residues. CDR1 is LGHNA and CDR2 is YNFKEQ in the germline V gene. The chain's CDR3 is CASSQGLWDGRNEQFF. As DNA, the CDR3 is TGTGCCAGCAGCCAAGGACTTTGGGACGGCCGGAATGAGCAGTTCTTC.

J is TRBJ2-1 and V is TRBV7-9, with D perhaps matching TRBD1 (6 bases). Germline V gene lookup returns CDR1 SEHNR and CDR2 FQNEAQ (reference sequence). The CDR3 loop spans 12 amino acids. Trimming removed 5 bases from V and 9 bases from J, with 11 bases in between. The CDR3 loop is CASSQTGPEQFF. Written as DNA, the CDR3 is TGTGCCAGCAGCCAGACAGGCCCTGAGCAGTTCTTC.

This clonotype was detected a few times. The V call is TRBV30, the J call TRBJ2-2, with 10 bases fitting TRBD1. Trimming at V came to 7 bases and at J to 5 bases, leaving 7 bases not matched to a gene. The CDR3 is 14 residues long. Germline V CDR1 and CDR2: GTSNPN, SVGIG (reference sequence). Here the CDR3 DNA reads TGTGCCTCCACCCCGGGACAGGGGACCGGGGAGCTGTTTTTT. Translation gives CASTPGQGTGELFF.

The chain couples TRBV5-1 to TRBJ2-2, with no clear D. The V gene lost 0 bases and the J gene lost 7 bases, with 22 bases spanning the gap. CDR3 length equals 18 residues. Per the germline V gene, CDR1 is SGHRS and CDR2 is YFSETQ. CDR3 bases: TGCGCCAGCAGCTTGGCCGCCGCTAGTGGCCCCGCGATCGGGGAGCTGTTTTTT. It specifies CASSLAAASGPAIGELFF.

Only a few counts were recorded for this clonotype. The rearrangement links TRBV4-2 to TRBJ2-6; the D is unclear. The CDR3 length is 16 residues. V was cut by 4 bases and J by 0 bases, with 10 bases left in between. CDR1 and CDR2 (germline): LGHNA, YNFKEQ. The CDR3 DNA reads as TGTGCCAGCAGCCGAGAACGGCTCTCTGGGGCCAACGTCCTGACTTTC. It codes for CASSRERLSGANVLTF.

The V call is TRBV12-3 or TRBV12-4, the J call TRBJ1-6; D not certain. V was cut by 3 bases and J by 6 bases, with 9 bases left in between. The CDR3 has 14 residues. The CDR3 sequence is CASSFAGSNSPLHF. CDR3 coding DNA: TGTGCCAGCAGTTTCGCCGGGTCTAATTCACCCCTCCACTTT.

V usage is TRBV6-2 or TRBV6-3 and J usage is TRBJ2-1; D is ambiguous. Trimming pared 4 bases from V and 3 bases from J, leaving 10 bases between. The CDR3 covers 14 residues. Germline V gives CDR1 MNHEY, CDR2 SVGEGT. The CDR3 sequence: CASSSDPDYNEQFF. CDR3 sequence (DNA): TGTGCCAGCAGTTCCGATCCTGACTACAATGAGCAGTTCTTC.